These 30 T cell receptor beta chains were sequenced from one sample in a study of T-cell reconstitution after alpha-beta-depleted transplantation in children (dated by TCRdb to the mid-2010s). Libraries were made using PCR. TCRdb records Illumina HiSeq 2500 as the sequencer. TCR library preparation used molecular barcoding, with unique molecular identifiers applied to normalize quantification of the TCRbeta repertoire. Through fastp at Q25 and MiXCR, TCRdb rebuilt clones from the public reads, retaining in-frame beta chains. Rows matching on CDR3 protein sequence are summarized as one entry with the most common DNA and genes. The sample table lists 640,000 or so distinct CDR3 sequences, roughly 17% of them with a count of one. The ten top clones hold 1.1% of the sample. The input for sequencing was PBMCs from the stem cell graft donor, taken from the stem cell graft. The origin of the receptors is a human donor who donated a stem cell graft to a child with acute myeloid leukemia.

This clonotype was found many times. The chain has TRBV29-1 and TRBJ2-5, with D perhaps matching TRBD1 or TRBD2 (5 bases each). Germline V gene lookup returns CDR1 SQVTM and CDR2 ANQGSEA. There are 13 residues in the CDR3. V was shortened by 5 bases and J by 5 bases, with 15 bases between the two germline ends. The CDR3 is CSVTLPGLETQYF. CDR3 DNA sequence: TGCAGCGTTACCTTACCGGGGCTCGAGACCCAGTACTTC. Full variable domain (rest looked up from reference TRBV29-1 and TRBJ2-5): SAVISQKPSRDICQRGTSLTIQCQVDSQVTMMFWYRQQPGQSLTLIATANQGSEATYESGFVIDKFPISRPNLTFSTLTVSNMSPEDSSIYLCSVTLPGLETQYFGPGTRLLVL.

The CDR3 region has the DNA TGTGCCAGCAGCTTCCGCGGGGACCGTCAAGAGACCCAGTACTTC. It encodes CASSFRGDRQETQYF. The V and J genes are TRBV12-3 or TRBV12-4 and TRBJ2-5, with a weak D call TRBD2 (6 bases). The ends were cut back, 6 bases at V and 2 bases at J, with 16 bases in the middle. The CDR3 has 15 residues.

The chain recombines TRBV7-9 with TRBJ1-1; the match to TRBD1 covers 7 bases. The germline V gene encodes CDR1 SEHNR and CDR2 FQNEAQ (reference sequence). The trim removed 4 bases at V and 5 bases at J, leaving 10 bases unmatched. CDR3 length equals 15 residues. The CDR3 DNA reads TGTGCCAGCAGCTCTCCCGGGACAGCGAGGACTGAAGCTTTCTTT. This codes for CASSSPGTARTEAFF.

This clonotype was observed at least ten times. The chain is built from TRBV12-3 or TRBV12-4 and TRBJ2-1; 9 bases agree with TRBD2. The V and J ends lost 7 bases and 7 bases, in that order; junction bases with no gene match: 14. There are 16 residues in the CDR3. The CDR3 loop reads CASTASGATLRNEQFF. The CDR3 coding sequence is TGTGCCAGCACGGCTAGCGGGGCCACTTTAAGGAATGAGCAGTTCTTC.

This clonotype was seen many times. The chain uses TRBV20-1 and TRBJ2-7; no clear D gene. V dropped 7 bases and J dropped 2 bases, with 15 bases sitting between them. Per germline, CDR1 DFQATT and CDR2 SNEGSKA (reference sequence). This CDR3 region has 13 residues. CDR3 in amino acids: CSVLRTEPYEQYF. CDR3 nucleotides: TGCAGTGTTCTGAGGACGGAGCCCTACGAGCAGTACTTC.

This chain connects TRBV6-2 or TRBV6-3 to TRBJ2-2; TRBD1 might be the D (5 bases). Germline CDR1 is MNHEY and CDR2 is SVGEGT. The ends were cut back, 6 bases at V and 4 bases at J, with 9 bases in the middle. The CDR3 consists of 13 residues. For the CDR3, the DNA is TGTGCCAGCAGCCACGACAGCACCGGGGAGCTGTTTTTT. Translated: CASSHDSTGELFF.

The CDR3 region is CASSGGQGSGNTIYF. CDR3 in DNA: TGCGCCAGCAGCGGGGGACAGGGCTCTGGAAACACCATATATTTT. The genes are TRBV5-1 and TRBJ1-3; 9 positions match TRBD1. Germline assignment: CDR1 SGHRS and CDR2 YFSETQ. This CDR3 has 15 amino acids. V was pared by 4 bases and J by 0 bases, with 2 bases of the junction left unmatched.

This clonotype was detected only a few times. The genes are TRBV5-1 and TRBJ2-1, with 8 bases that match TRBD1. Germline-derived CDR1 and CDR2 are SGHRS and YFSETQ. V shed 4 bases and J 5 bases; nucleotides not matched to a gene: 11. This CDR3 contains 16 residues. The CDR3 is CASSTGQGLGDNEQFF. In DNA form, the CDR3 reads TGCGCCAGCAGCACCGGACAGGGCCTCGGGGACAATGAGCAGTTCTTC.

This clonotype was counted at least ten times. CDR3 bases: TGCGCCAGCAGCTGGGACAGGGTTGCTAACTATGGCTACACCTTC. Translated, it gives CASSWDRVANYGYTF. J is TRBJ1-2 and V is TRBV5-1; TRBD1 matches 9 bases. The CDR3 has 15 residues. With V trimmed by 3 bases and J by 0 bases, 3 bases remained unmatched. Germline assignment: CDR1 SGHRS and CDR2 YFSETQ.

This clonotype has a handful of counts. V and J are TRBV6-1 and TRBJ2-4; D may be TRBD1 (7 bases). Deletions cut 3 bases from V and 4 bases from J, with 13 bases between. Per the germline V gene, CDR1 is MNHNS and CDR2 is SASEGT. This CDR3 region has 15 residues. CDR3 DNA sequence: TGTGCCAGCAGTGAGACGACAGGGAGGAAAAACATTCAGTACTTC. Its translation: CASSETTGRKNIQYF.

The CDR3 spells CASSLYQGTNEKLFF. DNA for the CDR3: TGTGCCAGCAGCTTATATCAGGGCACCAATGAAAAACTGTTTTTT. The V and J genes are TRBV7-9 and TRBJ1-4; tentative D call: TRBD1 (5 bases). The germline V gene encodes CDR1 SEHNR and CDR2 FQNEAQ (reference sequence). Trimming pared 2 bases from V and 5 bases from J, leaving 12 bases between. CDR3 length: 15 residues.

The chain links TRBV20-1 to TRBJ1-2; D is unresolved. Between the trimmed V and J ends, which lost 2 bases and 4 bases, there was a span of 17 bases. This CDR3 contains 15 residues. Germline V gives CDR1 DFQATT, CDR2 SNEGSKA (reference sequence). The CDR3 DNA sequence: TGCAGTGCTAGAAGGCGGGCCTCTACCGTCTATGGCTACACCTTC. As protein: CSARRRASTVYGYTF.

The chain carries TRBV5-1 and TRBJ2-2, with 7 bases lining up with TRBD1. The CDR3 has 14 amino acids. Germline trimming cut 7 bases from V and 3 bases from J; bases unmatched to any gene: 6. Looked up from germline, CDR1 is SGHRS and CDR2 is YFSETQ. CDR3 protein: CASAWTGHTGELFF. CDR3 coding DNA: TGCGCCAGCGCATGGACAGGACACACCGGGGAGCTGTTTTTT.

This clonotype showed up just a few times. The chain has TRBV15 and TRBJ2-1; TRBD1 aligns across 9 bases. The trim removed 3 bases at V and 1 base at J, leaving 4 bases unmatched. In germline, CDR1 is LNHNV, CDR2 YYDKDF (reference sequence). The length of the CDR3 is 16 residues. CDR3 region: CATSSPGTGSYNEQFF. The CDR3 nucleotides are TGTGCCACCAGCAGCCCCGGGACAGGGTCCTACAATGAGCAGTTCTTC.

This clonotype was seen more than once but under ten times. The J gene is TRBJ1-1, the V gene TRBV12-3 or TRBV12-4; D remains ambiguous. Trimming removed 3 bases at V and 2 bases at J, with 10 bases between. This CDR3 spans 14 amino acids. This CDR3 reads CASSLSLRNTEAFF. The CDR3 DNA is TGTGCCAGCAGTTTGTCGCTAAGAAACACTGAAGCTTTCTTT.

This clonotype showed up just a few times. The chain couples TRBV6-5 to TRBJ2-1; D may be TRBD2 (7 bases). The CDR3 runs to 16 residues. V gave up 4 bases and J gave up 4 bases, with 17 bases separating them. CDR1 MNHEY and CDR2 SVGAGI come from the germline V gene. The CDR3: CASSLGGANGYNEQFF. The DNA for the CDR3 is TGTGCCAGCAGTTTGGGGGGGGCGAATGGATACAATGAGCAGTTCTTC.

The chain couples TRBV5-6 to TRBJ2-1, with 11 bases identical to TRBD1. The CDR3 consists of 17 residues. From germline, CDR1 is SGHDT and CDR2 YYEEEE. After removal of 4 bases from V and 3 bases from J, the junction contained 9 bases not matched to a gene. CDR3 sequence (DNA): TGTGCCAGCAGCCCTATAATGGGACAGGGGGGCTACAATGAGCAGTTCTTC. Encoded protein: CASSPIMGQGGYNEQFF.

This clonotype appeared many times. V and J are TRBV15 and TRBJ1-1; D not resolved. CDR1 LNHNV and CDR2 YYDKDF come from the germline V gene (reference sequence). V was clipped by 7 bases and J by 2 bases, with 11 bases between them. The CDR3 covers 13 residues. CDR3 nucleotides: TGTGCCACCACCACGGGCAGTAACACTGAAGCTTTCTTT. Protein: CATTTGSNTEAFF.

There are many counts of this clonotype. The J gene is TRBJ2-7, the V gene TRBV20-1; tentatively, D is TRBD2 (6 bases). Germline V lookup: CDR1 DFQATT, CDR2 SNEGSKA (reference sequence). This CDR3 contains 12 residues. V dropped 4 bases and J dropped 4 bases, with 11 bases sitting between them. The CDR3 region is CSATRGKYEQYF. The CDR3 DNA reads TGCAGTGCTACCCGCGGGAAGTACGAGCAGTACTTC.

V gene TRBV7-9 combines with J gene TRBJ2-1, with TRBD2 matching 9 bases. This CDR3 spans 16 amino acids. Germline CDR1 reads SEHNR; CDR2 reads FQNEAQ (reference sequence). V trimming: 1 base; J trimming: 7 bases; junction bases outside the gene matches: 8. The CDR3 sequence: CASSLVRGLAKNEQFF. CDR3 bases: TGTGCCAGCAGCTTAGTTAGAGGACTAGCGAAGAATGAGCAGTTCTTC.

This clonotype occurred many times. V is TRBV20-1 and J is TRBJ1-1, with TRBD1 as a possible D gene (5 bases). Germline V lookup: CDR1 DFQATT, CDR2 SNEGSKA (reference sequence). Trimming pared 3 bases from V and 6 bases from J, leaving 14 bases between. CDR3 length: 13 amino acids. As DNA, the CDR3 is TGCAGTGCTAGGATAGACAGACCCGCTGAAGCTTTCTTT. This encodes CSARIDRPAEAFF.

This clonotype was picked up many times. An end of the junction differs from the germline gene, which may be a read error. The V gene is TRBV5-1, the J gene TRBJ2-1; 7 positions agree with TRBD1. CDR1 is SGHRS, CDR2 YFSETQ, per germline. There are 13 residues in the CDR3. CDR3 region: CASSLTGYNEQFF. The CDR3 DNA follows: TGTGCCAGCAGCTTGACAGGGTACAATGAGCAGTTCTTC. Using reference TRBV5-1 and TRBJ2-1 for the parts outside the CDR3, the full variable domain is KAGVTQTPRYLIKTRGQQVTLSCSPISGHRSVSWYQQTPGQGLQFLFEYFSETQRNKGNFPGRFSGRQFSNSRSEMNVSTLELGDSALYLCASSLTGYNEQFFGPGTRLTVL.

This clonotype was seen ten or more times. CDR3 in DNA: TGCAGCGTTGAGAAAGGGACAGGGGGTCCCTACGAGCAGTACTTC. It codes for CSVEKGTGGPYEQYF. V and J are TRBV29-1 and TRBJ2-7; 11 bases are a match to TRBD1. CDR3 length equals 15 residues. With 3 bases clipped from V and 2 bases from J, the junction kept 6 bases outside the gene matches. Germline V CDR1 and CDR2: SQVTM, ANQGSEA.

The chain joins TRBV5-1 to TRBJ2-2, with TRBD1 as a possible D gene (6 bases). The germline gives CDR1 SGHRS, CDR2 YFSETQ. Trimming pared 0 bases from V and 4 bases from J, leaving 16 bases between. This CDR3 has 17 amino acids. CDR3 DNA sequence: TGCGCCAGCAGCTTGGCCAGCTACAGGGAAAGCACCGGGGAGCTGTTTTTT. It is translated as CASSLASYRESTGELFF.

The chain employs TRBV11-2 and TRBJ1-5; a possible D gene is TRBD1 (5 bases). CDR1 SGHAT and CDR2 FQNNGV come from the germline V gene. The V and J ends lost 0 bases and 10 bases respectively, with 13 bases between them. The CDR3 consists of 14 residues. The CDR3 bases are TGTGCCAGCAGCTTAGAAGTGGGGGAAAGACCCCAGCATTTT. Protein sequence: CASSLEVGERPQHF.

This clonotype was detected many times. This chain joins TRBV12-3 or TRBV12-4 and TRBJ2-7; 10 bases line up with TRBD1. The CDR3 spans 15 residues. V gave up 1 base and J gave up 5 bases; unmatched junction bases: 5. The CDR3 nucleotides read TGTGCCAGCAGTTTAGGGGGACAGGGGACCAACGAGCAGTACTTC. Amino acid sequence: CASSLGGQGTNEQYF.

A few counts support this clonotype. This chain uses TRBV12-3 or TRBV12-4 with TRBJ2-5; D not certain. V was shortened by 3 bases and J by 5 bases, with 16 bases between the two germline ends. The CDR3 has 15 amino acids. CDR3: CASSFSWRLLETQYF. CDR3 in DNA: TGTGCCAGCAGTTTTTCTTGGCGCCTTCTGGAGACCCAGTACTTC.

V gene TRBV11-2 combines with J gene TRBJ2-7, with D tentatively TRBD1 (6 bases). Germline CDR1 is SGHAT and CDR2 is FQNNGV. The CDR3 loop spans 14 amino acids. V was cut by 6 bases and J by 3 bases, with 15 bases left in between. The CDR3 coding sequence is TGTGCCAGCAGGCATTCAGGGGAAGACTACGAGCAGTACTTC. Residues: CASRHSGEDYEQYF.

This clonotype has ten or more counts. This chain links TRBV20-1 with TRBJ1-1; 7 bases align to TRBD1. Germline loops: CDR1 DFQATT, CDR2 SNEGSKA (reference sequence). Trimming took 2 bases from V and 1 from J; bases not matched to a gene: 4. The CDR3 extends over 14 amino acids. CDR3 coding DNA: TGCAGTGCTAGAACCCGGACAGGGAACACTGAAGCTTTCTTT. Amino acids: CSARTRTGNTEAFF.

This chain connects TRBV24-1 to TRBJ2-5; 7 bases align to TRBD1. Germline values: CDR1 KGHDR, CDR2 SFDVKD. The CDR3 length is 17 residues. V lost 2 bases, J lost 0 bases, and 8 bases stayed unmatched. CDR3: CATSDSTRGTDQETQYF. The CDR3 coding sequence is TGTGCCACCAGTGATTCCACCAGGGGGACAGACCAAGAGACCCAGTACTTC.